The present TCR beta chain was sequenced within a study of breast tumors, draining lymph nodes, adjacent tissues. Study-wide findings and caveats: Tumor TCR diversity was below lymph nodes but above nontumor tissue.

From the multiplex PCR reads, TCRdb called clonotypes with MiXCR, one entry per CDR3 protein. Of 66,000 or so distinct CDR3 sequences in the sample, roughly 40% are singletons; the top ten hold about 8.4%. Details on this clonotype: Its antigen remains unidentified.

The receptor comes from a female donor with breast cancer. Some clones in this sample may be carry-over from other donors' samples. Sequencing input: breast tumor tissue.

CDR3 in amino acids: CASIKRGGYTF. CDR3 DNA: TGTGCCAGCATCAAACGGGGAGGCTACACCTTC. The rearrangement links TRBV12-3 or TRBV12-4 to TRBJ1-2; D call uncertain. The CDR3 contains 11 residues. V was trimmed by 7 bases and J by 8 bases, leaving 11 bases between them.